Listed here are 7 T cell receptor beta chains from one sample, sequenced in a study of blood T cell repertoires in COVID-19. Profiling relied on immunoSEQ multiplex PCR, and the TCRdb table lists in-frame clones only, not all of them. The sample shows around 180,000 clones, 89% of them seen only once. Specimen: PBMCs or T cells enriched from blood (not recorded which). Every receptor here comes from a woman in her thirties or forties with acute COVID-19.

This clone was detected only once. J is TRBJ1-1 and V is TRBV3-1 (or the pseudogene TRBV3-2), with no clear D. V was cut by 1 base and J by 6 bases, with 9 bases left in between. The CDR3 runs 13 residues. CDR1 and CDR2 (germline): LGHDT, YNNKEL (reference sequence). In DNA, the CDR3 is TGTGCCAGCAGCCAAGCAGGCACATCTGAAGCTTTCTTT. It encodes CASSQAGTSEAFF.

The chain carries TRBV13 and TRBJ2-4; D is possibly TRBD1 (5 bases). Trimming cost V 5 bases and J 0 bases, with 17 bases left between them. The CDR3 covers 17 residues. Germline CDR1 is PRHDT and CDR2 is FYEKMQ (reference sequence). This chain's CDR3 is CASSITARQGAKNIQYF. The CDR3 DNA is TGTGCCAGCAGCATTACCGCTAGGCAGGGAGCCAAAAACATTCAGTACTTC.

The rearrangement uses TRBV19 and TRBJ1-5; D perhaps matches TRBD1 (5 bases). V gave up 4 bases and J gave up 3 bases, with 16 bases separating them. From germline, CDR1 is LNHDA and CDR2 SQIVND (reference sequence). The CDR3 is 16 amino acids. The DNA for the CDR3 is TGTGCCAGTAGTACTACCCTGGACACCATCAATCAGCCCCAGCATTTT. Its translation: CASSTTLDTINQPQHF.

The J gene is TRBJ2-5, the V gene TRBV3-1 (or the pseudogene TRBV3-2), with D maybe TRBD2 (5 bases). V lost 1 base and J 5 bases, leaving 8 bases between the germline ends. Germline CDR1 and CDR2: LGHDT and YNNKEL (reference sequence). CDR3 length: 13 residues. Here the CDR3 reads CASSQVRGETQYF. CDR3 in DNA: TGTGCCAGCAGCCAAGTCCGGGGTGAGACCCAGTACTTC.

J is TRBJ1-2 and V is TRBV19; weak D call: TRBD1 (6 bases). Trimming removed 9 bases from V and 1 base from J, with 12 bases in between. The CDR3 is made up of 13 amino acids. Germline V CDR1 and CDR2: LNHDA, SQIVND (reference sequence). DNA of the CDR3: TGTGCCAGCGTCGACAGGCTTAACTATGGCTACACCTTC. It specifies CASVDRLNYGYTF.

This rearrangement joins TRBV27 to TRBJ1-1, with D unresolved. The CDR3 totals 13 residues. Trimming stripped 2 bases from V and 1 base from J, with 5 bases between. Germline V gene sequence: CDR1 MNHEY, CDR2 SMNVEV (reference sequence). In DNA form, the CDR3 reads TGTGCCAGCAGTTTAGCGGCGAACACTGAAGCTTTCTTT. This translates into CASSLAANTEAFF.

The genes are TRBV5-5 and TRBJ1-4; D gene unclear. The V gene's germline CDR1 is SGHKS and CDR2 YYEKEE (reference sequence). V was pared by 4 bases and J by 9 bases, with 13 bases between. There are 13 residues in the CDR3. The CDR3 loop is CASSAARSQKLFF. The CDR3 DNA sequence: TGTGCCAGCAGCGCCGCGAGGAGTCAAAAACTGTTTTTT.